This T cell receptor (beta chain) is from a study of CD8+ T cells in alopecia areata. Whole-study results and caveats: Clonality in lesional scalp, especially alopecia totalis/universalis, exceeded that of normal scalp. Administration of tofacitinib significantly diminished scalp clonality and expanded CD8+ clones within the top 100.

Treatment described: oral pan-JAK inhibitor, 5-10 mg twice daily. Alopecia areata patients gave lesional scalp punch biopsies and peripheral blood samples. V was pared by 4 bases and J by 5 bases, with 9 bases between. Germline values: CDR1 SNHLY, CDR2 FYNNEI. The CDR3 totals 12 residues. Remarks on this clone: Its target is not known.

The authors extracted RNA and reverse transcribed it into cDNA as the sequencing template. Generated by immunoSEQ multiplex PCR, the TCRdb table keeps only in-frame clones and is missing some. This sample yields 120,000 or so clones, of which over 55% are seen a single time; around 5.7% belongs to the top ten. The rearrangement uses TRBV2 and TRBJ2-7; a possible D gene is TRBD2 (6 bases). The sequence was collected from a human donor with alopecia areata. Sequencing used CD4+ T cells sorted from blood, obtained at week 4, from a patient treated with tofacitinib. CDR3 sequence: CASSGDFDEQYF. The CDR3 DNA follows: TGTGCCAGCAGTGGGGACTTCGACGAGCAGTACTTC.